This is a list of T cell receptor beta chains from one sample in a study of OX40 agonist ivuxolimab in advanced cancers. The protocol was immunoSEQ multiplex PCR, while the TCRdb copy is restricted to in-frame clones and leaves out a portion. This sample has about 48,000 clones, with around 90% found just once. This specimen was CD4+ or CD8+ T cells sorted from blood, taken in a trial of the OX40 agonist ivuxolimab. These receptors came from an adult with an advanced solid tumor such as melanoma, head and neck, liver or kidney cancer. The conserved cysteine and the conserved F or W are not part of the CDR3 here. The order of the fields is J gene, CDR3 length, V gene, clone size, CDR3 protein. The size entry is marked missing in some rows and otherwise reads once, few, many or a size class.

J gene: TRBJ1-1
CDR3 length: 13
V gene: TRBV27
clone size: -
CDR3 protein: ASTDTSEASPEAF

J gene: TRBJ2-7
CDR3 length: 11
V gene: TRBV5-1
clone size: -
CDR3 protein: ASSLAAAYEQY

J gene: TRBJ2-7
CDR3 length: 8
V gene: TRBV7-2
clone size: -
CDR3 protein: ASSDGEQY

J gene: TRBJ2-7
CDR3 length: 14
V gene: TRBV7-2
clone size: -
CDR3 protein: ASSLEGWGPGYEQY

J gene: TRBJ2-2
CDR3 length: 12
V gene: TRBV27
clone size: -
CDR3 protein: ASSLSGVPGELF

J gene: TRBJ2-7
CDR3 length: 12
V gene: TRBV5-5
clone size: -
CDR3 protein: ASSLSGHQYEQY

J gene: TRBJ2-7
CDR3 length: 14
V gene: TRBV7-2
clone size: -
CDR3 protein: ASSLGGGRIPYEQY

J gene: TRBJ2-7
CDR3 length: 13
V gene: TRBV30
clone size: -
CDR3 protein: AWSVSDRGLYEQY

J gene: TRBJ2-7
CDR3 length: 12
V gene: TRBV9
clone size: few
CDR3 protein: ASSAGTGELEQY

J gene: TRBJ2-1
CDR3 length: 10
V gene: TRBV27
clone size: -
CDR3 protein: ASTGGGYEQF

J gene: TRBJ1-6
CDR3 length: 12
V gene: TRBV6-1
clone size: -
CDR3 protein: ASRIRGGNSPLH

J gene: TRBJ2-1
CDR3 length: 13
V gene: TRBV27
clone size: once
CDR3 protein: ASSLYWTGDNEQF

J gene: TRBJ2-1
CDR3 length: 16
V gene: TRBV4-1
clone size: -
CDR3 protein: ASSQEGPGTKFYNEQF

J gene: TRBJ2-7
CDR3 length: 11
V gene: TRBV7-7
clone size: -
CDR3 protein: ASSLGDSYEQY

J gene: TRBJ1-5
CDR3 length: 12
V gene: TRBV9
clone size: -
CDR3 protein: ASSGGGQHQPQH

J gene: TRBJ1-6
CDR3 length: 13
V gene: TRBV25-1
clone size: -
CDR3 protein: ASSESGDGNSPLH

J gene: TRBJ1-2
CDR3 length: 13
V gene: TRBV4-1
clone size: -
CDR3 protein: ASSQGPGTGWGYT

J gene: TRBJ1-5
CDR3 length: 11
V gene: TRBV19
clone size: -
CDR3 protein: ASSITGNQPQH

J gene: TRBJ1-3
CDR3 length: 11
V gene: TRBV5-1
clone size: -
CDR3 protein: ALSRVPGNTIY

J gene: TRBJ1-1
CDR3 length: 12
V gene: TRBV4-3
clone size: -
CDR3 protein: ASSQVQTNTEAF

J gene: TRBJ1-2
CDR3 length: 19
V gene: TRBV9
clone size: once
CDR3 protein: ASSVSWANPRAGELNYGYT

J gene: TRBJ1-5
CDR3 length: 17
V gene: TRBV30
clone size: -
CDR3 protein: AWSVPTREQGGNNQPQH

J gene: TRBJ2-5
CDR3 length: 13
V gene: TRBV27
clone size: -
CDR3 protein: ASSWGQFHQETQY

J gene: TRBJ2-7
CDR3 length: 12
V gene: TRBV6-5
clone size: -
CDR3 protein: ASSSDSFSYEQY

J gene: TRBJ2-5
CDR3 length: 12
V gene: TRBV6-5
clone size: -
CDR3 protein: ASSSLAGEETQY

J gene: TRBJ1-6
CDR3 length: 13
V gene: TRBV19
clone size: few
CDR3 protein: ASPYSAPLNSPLH

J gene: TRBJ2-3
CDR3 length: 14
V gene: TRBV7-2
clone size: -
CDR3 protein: ASSLLPSEGTDTQY

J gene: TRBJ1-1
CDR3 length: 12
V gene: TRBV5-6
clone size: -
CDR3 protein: ASSWETGVPEAF

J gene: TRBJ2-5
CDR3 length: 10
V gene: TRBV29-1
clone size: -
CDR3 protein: SVEGGTETQY

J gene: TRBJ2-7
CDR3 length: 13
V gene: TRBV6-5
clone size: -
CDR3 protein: ASNHPGQGVYEQY

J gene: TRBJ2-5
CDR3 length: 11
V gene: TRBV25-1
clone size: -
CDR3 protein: ASSELEGETQY

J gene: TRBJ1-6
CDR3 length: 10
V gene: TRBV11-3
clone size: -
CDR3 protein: ASSLEDSPLH

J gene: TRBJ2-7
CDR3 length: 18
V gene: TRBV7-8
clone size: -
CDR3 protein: ASSLVGGQGARGISYEQY

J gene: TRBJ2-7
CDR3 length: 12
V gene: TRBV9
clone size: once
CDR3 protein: ASSVKAEGYEQY

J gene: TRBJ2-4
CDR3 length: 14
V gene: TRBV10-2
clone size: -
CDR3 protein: ASSESTATGGNIQY

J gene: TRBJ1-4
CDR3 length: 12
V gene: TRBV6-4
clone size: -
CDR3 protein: ASSDPGLTEKLF

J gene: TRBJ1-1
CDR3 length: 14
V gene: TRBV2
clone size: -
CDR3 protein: ASSDPDRGLNTEAF